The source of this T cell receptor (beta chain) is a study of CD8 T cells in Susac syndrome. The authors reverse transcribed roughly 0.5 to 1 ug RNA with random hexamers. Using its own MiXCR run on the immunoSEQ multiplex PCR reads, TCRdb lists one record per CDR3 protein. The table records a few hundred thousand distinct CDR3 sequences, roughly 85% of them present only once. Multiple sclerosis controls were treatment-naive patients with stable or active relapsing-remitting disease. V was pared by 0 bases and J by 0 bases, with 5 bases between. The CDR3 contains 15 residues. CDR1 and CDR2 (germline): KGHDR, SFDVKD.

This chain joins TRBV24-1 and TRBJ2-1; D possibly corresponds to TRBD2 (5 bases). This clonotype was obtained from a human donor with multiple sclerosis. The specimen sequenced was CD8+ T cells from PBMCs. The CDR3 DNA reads TGTGCCACCAGTGATTTGACTAGCTCCTACAATGAGCAGTTCTTC. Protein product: CATSDLTSSYNEQFF.